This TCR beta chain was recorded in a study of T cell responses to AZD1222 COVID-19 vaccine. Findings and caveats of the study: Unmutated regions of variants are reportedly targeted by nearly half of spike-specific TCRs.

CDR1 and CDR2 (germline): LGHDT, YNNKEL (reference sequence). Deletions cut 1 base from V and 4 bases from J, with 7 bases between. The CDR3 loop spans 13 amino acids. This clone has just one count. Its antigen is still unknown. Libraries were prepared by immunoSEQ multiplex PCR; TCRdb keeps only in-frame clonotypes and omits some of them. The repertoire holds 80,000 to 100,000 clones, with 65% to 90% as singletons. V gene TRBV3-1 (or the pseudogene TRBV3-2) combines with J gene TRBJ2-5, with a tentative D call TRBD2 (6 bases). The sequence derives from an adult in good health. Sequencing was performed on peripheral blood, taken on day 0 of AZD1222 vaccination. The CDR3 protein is CASSQVGGETQYF. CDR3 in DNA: TGTGCCAGCAGCCAAGTGGGGGGAGAGACCCAGTACTTC.